This passage covers 5 T cell receptor beta chains from one sample sequenced in a study of cytomegalovirus exposure and HLA in healthy donors. PCR used 60 Vbeta primers and 13 Jbeta primers. The assay was immunoSEQ multiplex PCR, and TCRdb's table has in-frame clones only and misses some. Its listing shows some 89,000 clones. Sequencing was carried out using PBMCs. These TCRs come from a woman in her thirties in good health and CMV-seronegative.

The V gene is TRBV28, the J gene TRBJ1-5; D not resolved. Trimming took 5 bases from V and 2 from J, leaving 10 bases between them. This CDR3 region has 14 residues. Germline V gene data show CDR1 as MDHEN and CDR2 as SYDVKM. The CDR3 reads CASSLSSGNQPQHF. The CDR3, as DNA: TGTGCCAGCAGTCTAAGTTCTGGCAATCAGCCCCAGCATTTT. Supplemented by reference TRBV28 and TRBJ1-5, the full variable domain reads DVKVTQSSRYLVKRTGEKVFLECVQDMDHENMFWYRQDPGLGLRLIYFSYDVKMKEKGDIPEGYSVSREKKERFSLILESASTNQTSMYLCASSLSSGNQPQHFGDGTRLSIL.

The chain combines TRBV29-1 with TRBJ2-1; TRBD2 agrees at 11 bases. CDR3 length: 13 residues. The V gene end was trimmed by 7 bases and the J gene end by 5 bases; junction bases not matched to a gene: 4. CDR1 is SQVTM and CDR2 is ANQGSEA in the germline V gene. CDR3 loop: CSGGLAGDNEQFF. The CDR3 DNA reads TGCAGCGGAGGACTAGCGGGTGACAATGAGCAGTTCTTC.

The chain has TRBV28 and TRBJ2-3, with 13 bases identical to TRBD2. The CDR3 length is 18 residues. Trimming cost V 2 bases and J 4 bases; bases outside gene matches: 9. Germline CDR1 reads MDHEN; CDR2 reads SYDVKM. The CDR3 sequence: CASSLPLGLAGASDTQYF. The CDR3 DNA follows: TGTGCCAGCAGTTTACCCCTAGGACTAGCGGGAGCGTCAGATACGCAGTATTTT.

The chain employs TRBV6-1 and TRBJ1-1; 7 bases align to TRBD1. Trimming took 8 bases from V and 6 from J; bases not matched to a gene: 12. The CDR3 is made up of 14 amino acids. Germline V gives CDR1 MNHNS, CDR2 SASEGT. CDR3 residues: CASGSLRDRAEAFF. In DNA, the CDR3 is TGTGCCAGCGGGAGTCTTAGGGACAGAGCTGAAGCTTTCTTT.

This chain joins TRBV7-6 and TRBJ2-1; 10 bases line up with TRBD2. The CDR3 loop spans 16 amino acids. V shed 5 bases and J 0 bases; nucleotides not matched to a gene: 4. Germline CDR1 reads SGHVS; CDR2 reads FNYEAQ. The CDR3 sequence is CASSLRTSGSYNEQFF. In nucleotides, the CDR3 is TGTGCCAGCAGCCTTAGGACTAGCGGCTCCTACAATGAGCAGTTCTTC.